The next 15 T cell receptor beta chains were all read from a single sample in a study of blood T cell repertoires in COVID-19. TCRdb's copy holds only in-frame clones and misses some; the assay was immunoSEQ multiplex PCR. Of roughly 120,000 clones in the sample, 85% to 90% were seen once. The sample was peripheral blood. The receptor source for this set is a woman aged 60-75 years with COVID-19, enrolled during active disease.

The chain links TRBV7-2 to TRBJ2-4; D gene ambiguous. The length of the CDR3 is 14 residues. The germline V and J ends were trimmed by 7 bases and 0 bases, with 10 bases remaining between them. Germline CDR1 reads SGHTA; CDR2 reads FQGNSA. The CDR3 protein is CASTEEVAKNIQYF. CDR3 DNA: TGTGCCAGCACCGAGGAAGTAGCCAAAAACATTCAGTACTTC.

The chain carries TRBV3-1 (or the pseudogene TRBV3-2) and TRBJ2-7, with 9 bases aligning to TRBD1. The V gene's germline CDR1 is LGHDT and CDR2 YNNKEL (reference sequence). V dropped 5 bases and J dropped 4; count of bases not matched to a gene: 6. The CDR3 has 14 residues. The CDR3 DNA reads as TGTGCCAGCAGCGCCGGGACAGGGTTATACGAGCAGTACTTC. As protein: CASSAGTGLYEQYF.

The chain couples TRBV6-5 to TRBJ1-2, with D perhaps matching TRBD1 (6 bases). This CDR3 has 16 residues. Germline CDR1 reads MNHEY; CDR2 reads SVGAGI. Trimming took 3 bases from V and 8 from J, leaving 22 bases between them. CDR3 in DNA: TGTGCCAGCAGTTATGAAAGGGGCAGGGGCCCGGGAGGCTACACCTTC. Encoded protein: CASSYERGRGPGGYTF.

The sample holds a few counts of this clone. This rearrangement joins TRBV7-3 to TRBJ2-2; 9 bases are a match to TRBD1. The germline gives CDR1 SGHTA, CDR2 FQGTGA. The junction had 4 bases not matched to a gene; V was cut back by 5 bases and J by 6 bases. The CDR3 runs 14 residues. CDR3 sequence: CASSPQGAAGELFF. CDR3 coding DNA: TGTGCCAGCAGCCCACAGGGGGCCGCCGGGGAGCTGTTTTTT.

The chain combines TRBV11-3 with TRBJ2-1; 8 bases are shared with TRBD1. Germline loops: CDR1 SGHNT, CDR2 YENEEA. Trimming at V came to 4 bases and at J to 8 bases, leaving 10 bases not matched to a gene. This CDR3 has 15 residues. CDR3 DNA: TGTGCCAGCAGCTCAGGACAGGGACTTTCGGATGAGCAGTTCTTC. Translation: CASSSGQGLSDEQFF.

The rearrangement uses TRBV6-1 and TRBJ1-4; D is perhaps TRBD1 (5 bases). Trimming stripped 2 bases from V and 1 base from J, with 11 bases between. This CDR3 region has 16 residues. Per the germline V gene, CDR1 is MNHNS and CDR2 is SASEGT. The CDR3 loop is CASSESRGLTNEKLFF. The CDR3, as DNA: TGTGCCAGCAGTGAATCGCGGGGGTTAACTAATGAAAAACTGTTTTTT.

This clone occurred once. The chain uses TRBV4-2 and TRBJ1-1; no clear D. The germline gives CDR1 LGHNA, CDR2 YNFKEQ. The germline V and J ends were trimmed by 7 bases and 7 bases, with 19 bases remaining between them. The CDR3 totals 14 residues. As DNA, the CDR3 is TGTGCCAGCACAAGAAGGAGGGATTGGGTTGAAGCTTTCTTT. It is translated as CASTRRRDWVEAFF.

The table lists this clone with a count of one. The chain couples TRBV18 to TRBJ1-2, with 10 positions matching TRBD1. V lost 1 base to trimming and J lost 14 bases; unmatched junction nucleotides: 7. The CDR3 extends over 13 amino acids. CDR1 KGHSH and CDR2 LQKENI come from the germline V gene. The chain's CDR3 is CASSPRDRGGGTF. In nucleotides, the CDR3 is TGTGCCAGCTCACCACGGGACAGGGGAGGAGGTACCTTC.

The chain links TRBV7-2 to TRBJ2-1; TRBD2 matches 11 bases. V shed 1 base, J shed 7 bases, and the junction held 9 bases outside the gene matches. Germline CDR1 is SGHTA and CDR2 is FQGNSA. The CDR3 is 17 amino acids. Here the CDR3 DNA reads TGTGCCAGCAGCTTAGGACTAGCGGGACCTCTGTGGAATGAGCAGTTCTTC. Amino acids: CASSLGLAGPLWNEQFF. Supplemented by reference TRBV7-2 and TRBJ2-1, the full variable domain reads GAGVSQSPSNKVTEKGKDVELRCDPISGHTALYWYRQSLGQGLEFLIYFQGNSAPDKSGLPSDRFSAERTGGSVSTLTIQRTQQEDSAVYLCASSLGLAGPLWNEQFFGPGTRLTVL.

Only one count was recorded for this clone. The chain employs TRBV19 and TRBJ1-1; D is perhaps TRBD1 (5 bases). Trimming stripped 2 bases from V and 10 bases from J, with 17 bases between. The CDR3 loop spans 14 amino acids. CDR1 and CDR2 (germline): LNHDA, SQIVND (reference sequence). The CDR3 coding sequence is TGTGCCAGTAGTATACCCGGGGGTTTATTAGGAGCTTTCTTT. Translating gives CASSIPGGLLGAFF.

This chain uses TRBV19 with TRBJ1-2, with 9 nucleotides matching TRBD1. The germline V gene encodes CDR1 LNHDA and CDR2 SQIVND (reference sequence). This CDR3 contains 15 residues. V shed 8 bases, J shed 3 bases, and the junction held 10 bases outside the gene matches. The DNA for the CDR3 is TGTGCCAGTGTCCGGGGACAGGGTTATGACTATGGCTACACCTTC. Encoded protein: CASVRGQGYDYGYTF.

This clone has more than one count but fewer than ten. The gene calls are TRBV5-8 and TRBJ1-5; D ambiguous. V gave up 4 bases and J gave up 7 bases, with 6 bases separating them. Germline V gene data show CDR1 as SGHTS and CDR2 as YDEGEE. This CDR3 contains 11 residues. The CDR3 DNA is TGTGCCAGCAGCCCGCGACAGCCCCAGCATTTT. Its protein is CASSPRQPQHF.

The V gene is TRBV5-6, the J gene TRBJ1-1, with 8 bases that match TRBD1. After removal of 6 bases from V and 5 bases from J, the junction contained 18 bases not matched to a gene. This CDR3 has 17 residues. Germline-derived CDR1 and CDR2 are SGHDT and YYEEEE. DNA for the CDR3: TGTGCCAGCACCCCAGGACAGGGCTCGTTAGCTACGACTGAAGCTTTCTTT. This sequence encodes CASTPGQGSLATTEAFF.

The V call is TRBV20-1, the J call TRBJ1-1, with D possibly TRBD1 on 5 matching bases. The CDR3 has 16 residues. Per germline, CDR1 DFQATT and CDR2 SNEGSKA (reference sequence). Trimming took 3 bases from V and 2 from J, leaving 19 bases between them. CDR3 protein: CSASILLRQTNTEAFF. Written as DNA, the CDR3 is TGCAGTGCTAGTATACTTTTACGACAGACTAACACTGAAGCTTTCTTT.

This clone is a singleton in its sample. The gene calls are TRBV20-1 and TRBJ2-5; 8 bases agree with TRBD2. V shed 3 bases, J shed 5 bases, and the junction held 14 bases outside the gene matches. The germline V gene encodes CDR1 DFQATT and CDR2 SNEGSKA (reference sequence). CDR3 size: 16 residues. CDR3 in amino acids: CSASPGGGRGRETQYF. The CDR3 DNA sequence: TGCAGTGCTAGTCCCGGGGGGGGGCGCGGACGGGAGACCCAGTACTTC.